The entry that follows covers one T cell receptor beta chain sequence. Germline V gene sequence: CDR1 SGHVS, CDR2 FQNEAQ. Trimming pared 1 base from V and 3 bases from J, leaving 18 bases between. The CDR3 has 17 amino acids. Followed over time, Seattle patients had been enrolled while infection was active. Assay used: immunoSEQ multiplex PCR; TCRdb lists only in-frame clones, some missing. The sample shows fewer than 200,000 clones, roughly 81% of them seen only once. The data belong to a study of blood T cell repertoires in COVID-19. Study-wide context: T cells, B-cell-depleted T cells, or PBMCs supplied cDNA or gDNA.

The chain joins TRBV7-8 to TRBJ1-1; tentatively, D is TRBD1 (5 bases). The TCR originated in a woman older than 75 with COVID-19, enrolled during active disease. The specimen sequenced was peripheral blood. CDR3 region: CASSLVRGNPGYTEAFF. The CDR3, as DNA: TGTGCCAGCAGCTTAGTACGGGGGAACCCTGGATACACTGAAGCTTTCTTT.